Below, 31 T cell receptor beta chains from the same sample are listed, as sequenced in a study of T cell changes during pregnancy in multiple sclerosis. The method was immunoSEQ multiplex PCR; TCRdb's version includes in-frame clones alone and lacks a portion of them. The profile shows 35,000 to 50,000 clones, around 89% of them singletons. The sample here was CD4+ T cells from peripheral blood mononuclear cells, taken after pregnancy. All receptors derive from a female donor with multiple sclerosis, enrolled in a pregnancy study.

The genes are TRBV28 and TRBJ1-5; the match to TRBD1 covers 8 bases. CDR3 length: 15 residues. Germline V gene sequence: CDR1 MDHEN, CDR2 SYDVKM. The V gene end was trimmed by 5 bases and the J gene end by 5 bases; junction bases not matched to a gene: 8. CDR3 nucleotides: TGTGCCAGCAGTAGTGGACAGGGCTACGATCAGCCCCAGCATTTT. Its translation: CASSSGQGYDQPQHF.

The chain joins TRBV2 to TRBJ2-1; 11 nucleotides line up with TRBD2. The CDR3 covers 14 residues. The germline CDR1 and CDR2 sequences are SNHLY and FYNNEI. With V trimmed by 10 bases and J by 9 bases, 11 bases remained unmatched. Here the CDR3 reads CATKPGLAAPEQFF. The CDR3 DNA reads as TGTGCCACCAAGCCGGGACTAGCGGCTCCTGAGCAGTTCTTC. Full variable domain (remainder filled in from reference TRBV2 and TRBJ2-1): EPEVTQTPSHQVTQMGQEVILRCVPISNHLYFYWYRQILGQKVEFLVSFYNNEISEKSEIFDDQFSVERPDGSNFTLKIRSTKLEDSAMYFCATKPGLAAPEQFFGPGTRLTVL.

This chain joins TRBV6-5 and TRBJ1-1, with no clear D. Looked up from germline, CDR1 is MNHEY and CDR2 is SVGAGI. The CDR3 contains 15 residues. Trimming cost V 2 bases and J 2 bases, with 12 bases left between them. CDR3 loop: CASSYLGEGNTEAFF. DNA for the CDR3: TGTGCCAGCAGTTACCTCGGGGAAGGAAACACTGAAGCTTTCTTT.

This chain connects TRBV7-9 to TRBJ2-7; 13 bases align to TRBD2. Germline values: CDR1 SEHNR, CDR2 FQNEAQ (reference sequence). The CDR3 spans 16 residues. Trimming took 5 bases from V and 6 from J; bases not matched to a gene: 10. The CDR3 protein is CASSLGRTSGRVEQYF. DNA for the CDR3: TGTGCCAGCAGCCTGGGAAGGACTAGCGGGAGAGTCGAGCAGTACTTC. The variable domain in full, with the rest retrieved from reference TRBV7-9 and TRBJ2-7, is DTGVSQNPRHKITKRGQNVTFRCDPISEHNRLYWYRQTLGQGPEFLTYFQNEAQLEKSRLLSDRFSAERPKGSFSTLEIQRTEQGDSAMYLCASSLGRTSGRVEQYFGPGTRLTVT.

The rearrangement joins TRBV11-1 to TRBJ2-1; 10 bases agree with TRBD1. V was pared by 5 bases and J by 9 bases, with 7 bases of the junction left unmatched. CDR1 is SGHAT, CDR2 FQDESV, per germline (reference sequence). The CDR3 runs 14 residues. CDR3 in amino acids: CASSGGQGVGEQFF. The CDR3 nucleotides are TGTGCCAGCAGCGGAGGACAGGGGGTGGGTGAGCAGTTCTTC.

The genes are TRBV28 and TRBJ1-4; 8 bases map to TRBD1. The germline V gene encodes CDR1 MDHEN and CDR2 SYDVKM. Unmatched junction bases numbered 8, after V lost 6 bases and J lost 2 bases. The CDR3 totals 16 residues. The CDR3 DNA reads TGTGCCAGCAGCCTCCAGGGGGCATCGACTAATGAAAAACTGTTTTTT. Translating gives CASSLQGASTNEKLFF.

This clone was seen more than once but under ten times. CDR3 DNA sequence: TGCGCCAGCAGTTTTGGCCGAGGGGGCACGGGTCAGCCCCAGCATTTT. Protein: CASSFGRGGTGQPQHF. V and J are TRBV5-1 and TRBJ1-5, with 7 bases aligning to TRBD1. In germline, CDR1 is SGHRS, CDR2 YFSETQ. The CDR3 contains 16 residues. The V and J ends lost 5 bases and 6 bases, in that order; junction bases with no gene match: 14. Together with reference TRBV5-1 and TRBJ1-5, the CDR3 gives the full variable domain: KAGVTQTPRYLIKTRGQQVTLSCSPISGHRSVSWYQQTPGQGLQFLFEYFSETQRNKGNFPGRFSGRQFSNSRSEMNVSTLELGDSALYLCASSFGRGGTGQPQHFGDGTRLSIL.

The chain carries TRBV5-4 and TRBJ2-1; D gene unclear. With 4 bases removed from V and 5 bases from J, the gap between germline ends came to 4 bases. Germline V CDR1 and CDR2: SGHNT, YYREEE (reference sequence). The CDR3 covers 11 residues. The CDR3 coding sequence is TGTGCCAGCAGCACAGACAATGAGCAGTTCTTC. This sequence encodes CASSTDNEQFF.

The rearrangement links TRBV28 to TRBJ2-2; tentatively, D is TRBD2 (5 bases). The CDR3 extends over 13 amino acids. V lost 5 bases, J lost 1 base, and 5 bases lay in between. The germline gives CDR1 MDHEN, CDR2 SYDVKM. For the CDR3, the DNA is TGTGCCAGCAGTCGGGGGAACACCGGGGAGCTGTTTTTT. Translation: CASSRGNTGELFF.

This clone has a single count. V is TRBV4-2 and J is TRBJ2-3, with 7 bases matching TRBD2. Germline CDR1 reads LGHNA; CDR2 reads YNFKEQ. V trimming: 0 bases; J trimming: 0 bases; junction bases outside the gene matches: 9. The CDR3 contains 18 residues. The CDR3 loop reads CASSQDIASGVSTDTQYF. Written as DNA, the CDR3 is TGTGCCAGCAGCCAAGATATAGCTAGCGGAGTCAGCACAGATACGCAGTATTTT.

The rearrangement links TRBV5-6 to TRBJ2-1; TRBD2 matches 14 bases. The junction had 6 bases not matched to a gene; V was cut back by 2 bases and J by 8 bases. The germline V gene has CDR1 SGHDT and CDR2 YYEEEE. This CDR3 is built from 16 residues. CDR3 residues: CASSFRRLAGGDEQFF. CDR3 coding DNA: TGTGCCAGCAGCTTTCGGCGACTAGCGGGAGGGGATGAGCAGTTCTTC.

This clone was detected only once. The chain carries TRBV28 and TRBJ2-4; D might be TRBD2 (5 bases). Germline values: CDR1 MDHEN, CDR2 SYDVKM. The CDR3 is 14 amino acids. V lost 4 bases to trimming and J lost 4 bases, with 11 bases between them. In nucleotides, the CDR3 is TGTGCCAGCAGTTGGAGACGGGGAAAAAACATTCAGTACTTC. Translated, it gives CASSWRRGKNIQYF. Variable domain in full (rest from reference TRBV28 and TRBJ2-4): DVKVTQSSRYLVKRTGEKVFLECVQDMDHENMFWYRQDPGLGLRLIYFSYDVKMKEKGDIPEGYSVSREKKERFSLILESASTNQTSMYLCASSWRRGKNIQYFGAGTRLSVL.

CDR3 in DNA: TGTGCCAGCAGCCAATCTTGGGGACTAGTTAACAATGAGCAGTTCTTC. Translating it yields CASSQSWGLVNNEQFF. The J gene is TRBJ2-1, the V gene TRBV4-2, with 8 bases aligning to TRBD2. This CDR3 comprises 16 residues. V lost 2 bases and J lost 5; bases outside the gene matches: 8. Germline CDR1 reads LGHNA; CDR2 reads YNFKEQ.

The genes are TRBV5-1 and TRBJ2-3, with 9 bases fitting TRBD2. The CDR3 consists of 18 residues. V was pared by 0 bases and J by 0 bases, with 8 bases of the junction left unmatched. Germline V gene sequence: CDR1 SGHRS, CDR2 YFSETQ. CDR3 sequence (DNA): TGCGCCAGCAGCTTGGTGGCGGGAGGGTCCTCTAGCACAGATACGCAGTATTTT. Translation gives CASSLVAGGSSSTDTQYF.

This chain connects TRBV7-9 to TRBJ2-7, with TRBD1 matching 10 bases. Trimming cost V 5 bases and J 4 bases; bases outside gene matches: 8. Looked up from germline, CDR1 is SEHNR and CDR2 is FQNEAQ (reference sequence). The CDR3 contains 15 residues. Here the CDR3 DNA reads TGTGCCAGCAGCCCAGGGACAGGGGATTTATACGAGCAGTACTTC. Its protein is CASSPGTGDLYEQYF.

This clone has a single count. This sequence joins TRBV18 and TRBJ2-2; the match to TRBD2 covers 11 bases. The CDR3 contains 15 residues. Per the germline V gene, CDR1 is KGHSH and CDR2 is LQKENI. V dropped 5 bases and J dropped 4; count of bases not matched to a gene: 3. The CDR3 DNA reads as TGTGCCAGCTCAGGACTAGCGGGTACCACCGGGGAGCTGTTTTTT. This translates into CASSGLAGTTGELFF.

The genes are TRBV5-8 and TRBJ2-1; D possibly corresponds to TRBD2 (5 bases). The V gene lost 6 bases and the J gene lost 0 bases, with 10 bases spanning the gap. The CDR3 loop spans 14 amino acids. CDR1 is SGHTS and CDR2 is YDEGEE in the germline V gene. CDR3 in amino acids: CASNQDFSYNEQFF. DNA of the CDR3: TGTGCCAGCAACCAGGACTTCTCCTACAATGAGCAGTTCTTC.

This clone is labeled as medium-sized. The chain has TRBV5-1 and TRBJ1-2, with D perhaps matching TRBD1 (5 bases). There are 12 residues in the CDR3. CDR1 SGHRS and CDR2 YFSETQ come from the germline V gene. V was clipped by 5 bases and J by 8 bases, with 13 bases between them. CDR3 DNA: TGCGCCAGCAGAAATAGCGGGGACGGCTACACCTTC. It encodes CASRNSGDGYTF.

The chain uses TRBV5-6 and TRBJ1-2, with TRBD1 identical over 7 bases. The V segment lost 2 bases and the J segment 0 bases; nucleotides outside the gene matches: 7. The CDR3 extends over 16 amino acids. Germline CDR1 SGHDT, CDR2 YYEEEE. Here the CDR3 reads CASSFRQGTANYGYTF. CDR3 coding DNA: TGTGCCAGCAGCTTTCGACAGGGAACAGCTAACTATGGCTACACCTTC.

The chain is built from TRBV28 and TRBJ2-7; 7 nucleotides align to TRBD1. Trimming removed 5 bases from V and 3 bases from J; junction bases left unmatched: 10. This CDR3 has 15 residues. From germline, CDR1 is MDHEN and CDR2 SYDVKM. CDR3 nucleotides: TGTGCCAGCAGTCCCGGACAGGTCAGTGGCTACGAGCAGTACTTC. Its protein is CASSPGQVSGYEQYF. Filled out from reference TRBV28 and TRBJ2-7, the complete variable domain reads DVKVTQSSRYLVKRTGEKVFLECVQDMDHENMFWYRQDPGLGLRLIYFSYDVKMKEKGDIPEGYSVSREKKERFSLILESASTNQTSMYLCASSPGQVSGYEQYFGPGTRLTVT.

This clone was seen just once. The V and J genes are TRBV30 and TRBJ2-1; tentatively, D is TRBD1 (6 bases). V was pared by 2 bases and J by 5 bases, with 10 bases between. The CDR3 runs 13 residues. Germline V gives CDR1 GTSNPN, CDR2 SVGIG (reference sequence). CDR3: CAWSTGTNNEQFF. CDR3 coding DNA: TGTGCCTGGAGTACAGGGACAAACAATGAGCAGTTCTTC.

The V gene is TRBV7-9, the J gene TRBJ2-7; 7 nucleotides match TRBD2. Per the germline V gene, CDR1 is SEHNR and CDR2 is FQNEAQ (reference sequence). The trim removed 2 bases at V and 6 bases at J, leaving 1 base unmatched. This CDR3 is built from 12 residues. CDR3 bases: TGTGCCAGCAGCTTAAGGGAGGGCGAGCAGTACTTC. It yields the protein CASSLREGEQYF.

The chain recombines TRBV7-9 with TRBJ2-7, with D tentatively TRBD1 (6 bases). Trimming took off 6 bases at V and 5 bases at J, with 11 bases between the two ends. From germline, CDR1 is SEHNR and CDR2 FQNEAQ (reference sequence). This CDR3 has 12 residues. CDR3: CASRNRVHEQYF. In DNA form, the CDR3 reads TGTGCCAGCAGAAACAGGGTCCACGAGCAGTACTTC.

CDR3 sequence: CASSFAGGNLGEQYF. CDR3 coding DNA: TGTGCCAGCAGCTTTGCAGGGGGCAATTTAGGCGAGCAGTACTTC. The chain couples TRBV5-5 to TRBJ2-7; TRBD1 matches at 8 bases. CDR3 length: 15 amino acids. CDR1 is SGHKS and CDR2 is YYEKEE in the germline V gene (reference sequence). With 2 bases clipped from V and 6 bases from J, the junction kept 10 bases outside the gene matches.

The V and J genes are TRBV28 and TRBJ1-5, with D unclear. The V and J ends lost 1 base and 2 bases respectively, with 9 bases between them. Germline values: CDR1 MDHEN, CDR2 SYDVKM. This CDR3 region has 15 residues. This CDR3 is CASSLFSNGNQPQHF. CDR3 DNA: TGTGCCAGCAGTTTATTCAGTAACGGCAATCAGCCCCAGCATTTT.

The rearrangement uses TRBV5-1 and TRBJ2-5; 11 nucleotides agree with TRBD2. The CDR3 is 15 amino acids. Germline V gene data show CDR1 as SGHRS and CDR2 as YFSETQ. J was trimmed by 4 bases and V by 5 bases; bases with no gene match: 7. CDR3 DNA sequence: TGCGCCAGCAGAACTAGCGGGAGTTGGGGAGAGACCCAGTACTTC. Translated: CASRTSGSWGETQYF.

The chain combines TRBV4-1 with TRBJ2-3; D possibly corresponds to TRBD1 (5 bases). Trimming cost V 4 bases and J 2 bases, with 13 bases left between them. CDR3 length: 15 amino acids. Looked up from germline, CDR1 is MGHRA and CDR2 is YSYEKL. The CDR3 here is CASSPQDKHTDTQYF. The CDR3 DNA sequence: TGCGCCAGCAGCCCTCAGGACAAGCACACAGATACGCAGTATTTT.

The chain employs TRBV6-5 and TRBJ2-1, with D perhaps matching TRBD1 (5 bases). Per the germline V gene, CDR1 is MNHEY and CDR2 is SVGAGI. The CDR3 contains 13 residues. V was clipped by 5 bases and J by 7 bases, with 12 bases between them. The CDR3 sequence: CASSQPGINEQFF. DNA of the CDR3: TGTGCCAGCAGTCAACCAGGGATAAATGAGCAGTTCTTC.

CDR3 DNA sequence: TGTGCCAGCAGCTCAGGGGCCTCTGGGGCCAACGTCCTGACTTTC. Protein sequence: CASSSGASGANVLTF. The rearrangement links TRBV5-4 to TRBJ2-6, with D perhaps matching TRBD1 (6 bases). The V gene lost 3 bases and the J gene lost 0 bases, with 7 bases spanning the gap. CDR1 and CDR2 from the germline V gene are SGHNT and YYREEE (reference sequence). The CDR3 is 15 residues long.

The rearrangement links TRBV2 to TRBJ2-7; TRBD1 agrees at 10 bases. The CDR3 loop spans 13 amino acids. Trimming took 9 bases from V and 1 from J; bases not matched to a gene: 3. The germline V gene encodes CDR1 SNHLY and CDR2 FYNNEI. This CDR3 is CASGQGVSYEQYF. For the CDR3, the DNA is TGTGCCAGTGGACAGGGGGTTTCCTACGAGCAGTACTTC.

This clone was recorded once. V and J are TRBV5-4 and TRBJ1-1, with D maybe TRBD1 (5 bases). From germline, CDR1 is SGHNT and CDR2 YYREEE (reference sequence). CDR3 length: 15 amino acids. V dropped 4 bases and J dropped 4 bases, with 17 bases sitting between them. The CDR3 coding sequence is TGTGCCAGCAGCCCCCCGGGAGGGGTGGGCACTGAAGCTTTCTTT. Residues: CASSPPGGVGTEAFF.